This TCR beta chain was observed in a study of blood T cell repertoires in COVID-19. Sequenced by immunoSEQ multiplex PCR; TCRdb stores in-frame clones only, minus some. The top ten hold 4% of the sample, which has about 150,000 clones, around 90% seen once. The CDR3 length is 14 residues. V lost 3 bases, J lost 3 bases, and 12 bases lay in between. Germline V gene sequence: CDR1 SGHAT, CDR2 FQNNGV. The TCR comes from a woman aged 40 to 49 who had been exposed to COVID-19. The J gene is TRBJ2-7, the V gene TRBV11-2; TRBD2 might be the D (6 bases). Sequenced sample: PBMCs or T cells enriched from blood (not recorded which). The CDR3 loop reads CASSFRLGDYEQYF. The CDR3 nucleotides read TGTGCCAGCAGCTTTAGACTAGGGGACTACGAGCAGTACTTC.